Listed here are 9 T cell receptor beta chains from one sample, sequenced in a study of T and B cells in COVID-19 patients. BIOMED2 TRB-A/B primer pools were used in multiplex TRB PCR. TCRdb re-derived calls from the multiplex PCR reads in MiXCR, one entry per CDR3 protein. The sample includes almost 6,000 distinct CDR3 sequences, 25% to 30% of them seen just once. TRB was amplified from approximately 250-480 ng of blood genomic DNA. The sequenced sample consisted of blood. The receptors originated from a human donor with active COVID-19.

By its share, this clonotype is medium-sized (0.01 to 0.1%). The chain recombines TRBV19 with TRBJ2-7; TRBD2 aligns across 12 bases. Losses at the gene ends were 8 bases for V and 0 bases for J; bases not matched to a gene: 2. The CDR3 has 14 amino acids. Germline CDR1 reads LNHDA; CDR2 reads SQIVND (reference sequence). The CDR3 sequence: CASSTSGSSYEQYF. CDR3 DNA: TGTGCCAGTTCGACTAGCGGGAGCTCCTACGAGCAGTACTTC.

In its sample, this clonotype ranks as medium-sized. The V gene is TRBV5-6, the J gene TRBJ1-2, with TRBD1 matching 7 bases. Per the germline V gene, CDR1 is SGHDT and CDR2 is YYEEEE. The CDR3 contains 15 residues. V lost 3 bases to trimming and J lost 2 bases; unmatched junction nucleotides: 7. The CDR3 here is CASSSLGQTNYGYTF. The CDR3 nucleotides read TGTGCCAGCAGCTCCCTGGGACAGACAAACTATGGCTACACCTTC.

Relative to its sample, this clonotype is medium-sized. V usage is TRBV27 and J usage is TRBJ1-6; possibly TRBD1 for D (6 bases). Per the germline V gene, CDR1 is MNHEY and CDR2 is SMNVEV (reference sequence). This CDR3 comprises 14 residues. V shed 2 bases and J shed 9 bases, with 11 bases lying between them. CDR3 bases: TGTGCCAGCAGTTTAAGAGACAGGAGTTCACCCCTCCACTTT. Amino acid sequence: CASSLRDRSSPLHF.

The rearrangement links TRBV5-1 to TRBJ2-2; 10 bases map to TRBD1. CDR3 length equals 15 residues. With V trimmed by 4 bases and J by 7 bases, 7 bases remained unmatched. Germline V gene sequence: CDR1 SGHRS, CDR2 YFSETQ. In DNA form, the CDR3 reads TGCGCCAGCAGCCCAGGACAGGGGGTGGTCGGGGAGCTGTTTTTT. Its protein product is CASSPGQGVVGELFF.

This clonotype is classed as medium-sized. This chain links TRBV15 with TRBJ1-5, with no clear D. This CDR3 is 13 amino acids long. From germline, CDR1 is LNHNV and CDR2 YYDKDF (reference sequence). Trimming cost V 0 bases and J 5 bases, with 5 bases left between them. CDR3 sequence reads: CATSRDSYQPQHF. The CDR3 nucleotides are TGTGCCACCAGCAGAGATAGTTATCAGCCCCAGCATTTT. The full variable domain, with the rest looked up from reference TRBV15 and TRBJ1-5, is DAMVIQNPRYQVTQFGKPVTLSCSQTLNHNVMYWYQQKSSQAPKLLFHYYDKDFNNEADTPDNFQSRRPNTSFCFLDIRSPGLGDTAMYLCATSRDSYQPQHFGDGTRLSIL.

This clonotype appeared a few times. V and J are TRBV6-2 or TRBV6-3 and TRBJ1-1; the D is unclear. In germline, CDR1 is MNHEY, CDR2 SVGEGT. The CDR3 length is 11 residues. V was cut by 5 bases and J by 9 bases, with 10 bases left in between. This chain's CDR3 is CASSGKPKAFF. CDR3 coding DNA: TGTGCCAGCAGTGGAAAACCCAAAGCTTTCTTT.

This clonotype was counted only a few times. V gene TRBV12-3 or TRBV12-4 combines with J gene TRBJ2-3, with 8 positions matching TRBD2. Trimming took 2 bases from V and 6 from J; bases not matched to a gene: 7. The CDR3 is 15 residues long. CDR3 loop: CASSLSGRASDTQYF. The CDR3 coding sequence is TGTGCCAGCAGTTTATCCGGGAGGGCCTCGGATACGCAGTATTTT.

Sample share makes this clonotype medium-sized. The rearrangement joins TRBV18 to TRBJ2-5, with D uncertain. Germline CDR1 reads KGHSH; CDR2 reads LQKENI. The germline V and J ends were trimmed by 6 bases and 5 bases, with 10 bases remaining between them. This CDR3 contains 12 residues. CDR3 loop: CASSTKGETQYF. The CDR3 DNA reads TGTGCCAGCTCTACGAAAGGGGAGACCCAGTACTTC.

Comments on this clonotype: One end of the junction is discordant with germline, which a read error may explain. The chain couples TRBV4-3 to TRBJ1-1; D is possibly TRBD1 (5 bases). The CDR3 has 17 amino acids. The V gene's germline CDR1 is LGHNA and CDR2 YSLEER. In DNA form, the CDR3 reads TGTGCCAGCAGCCAAGATCCTTTCAGGGCTACAAACACTGAAGCTTTCTTT. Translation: CASSQDPFRATNTEAFF.